This T cell receptor (beta chain) was profiled in a study of cytomegalovirus exposure and HLA in healthy donors. Study conclusions and caveats: That first-cohort TCR clusters tended to co-occur in the 90 to 150 validation repertoires was found in a later analysis. There were over 150 TCR beta chains listed as cytomegalovirus-associated. Many donors shared some public TCRs, even though most TCR sequences were rare.

The method was immunoSEQ multiplex PCR; TCRdb's version includes in-frame clones alone and lacks a portion of them. The sample consists of tens of thousands of clones, approximately 91% of them appearing once. Remarks on this clone: Its target is not known.

Trimming shortened V by 1 base and J by 1 base, and 10 bases separated the two germline ends. In germline, CDR1 is LNHDA, CDR2 SQIVND (reference sequence). The length of the CDR3 is 15 residues. From the roughly 110-subject validation cohort, which was separate from the roughly 700-subject first cohort, the donors were drawn. The rearrangement joins TRBV19 to TRBJ1-2; D is ambiguous. This sequence originates from a man in his thirties or forties in good health and CMV-seronegative. The sequenced material came from PBMCs. The CDR3, as DNA: TGTGCCAGTAGTATAGTGGGGAGAGGTAACTATGGCTACACCTTC. Its protein product is CASSIVGRGNYGYTF.